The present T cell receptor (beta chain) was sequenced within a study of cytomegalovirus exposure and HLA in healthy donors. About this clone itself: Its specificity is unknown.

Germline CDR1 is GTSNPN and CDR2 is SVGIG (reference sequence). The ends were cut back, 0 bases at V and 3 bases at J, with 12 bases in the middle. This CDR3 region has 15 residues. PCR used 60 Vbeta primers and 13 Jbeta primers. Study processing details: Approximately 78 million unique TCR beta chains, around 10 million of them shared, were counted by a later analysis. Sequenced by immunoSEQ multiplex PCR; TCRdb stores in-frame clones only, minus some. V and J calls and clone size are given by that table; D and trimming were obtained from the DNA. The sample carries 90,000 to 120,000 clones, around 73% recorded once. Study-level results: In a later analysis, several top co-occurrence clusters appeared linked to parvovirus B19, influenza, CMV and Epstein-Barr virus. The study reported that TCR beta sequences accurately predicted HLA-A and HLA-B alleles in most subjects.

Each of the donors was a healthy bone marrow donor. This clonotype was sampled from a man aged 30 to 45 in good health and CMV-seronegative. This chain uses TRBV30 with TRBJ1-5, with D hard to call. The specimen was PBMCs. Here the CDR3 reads CAWSVGGSPNQPQHF. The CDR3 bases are TGTGCCTGGAGTGTTGGCGGTTCCCCCAATCAGCCCCAGCATTTT.